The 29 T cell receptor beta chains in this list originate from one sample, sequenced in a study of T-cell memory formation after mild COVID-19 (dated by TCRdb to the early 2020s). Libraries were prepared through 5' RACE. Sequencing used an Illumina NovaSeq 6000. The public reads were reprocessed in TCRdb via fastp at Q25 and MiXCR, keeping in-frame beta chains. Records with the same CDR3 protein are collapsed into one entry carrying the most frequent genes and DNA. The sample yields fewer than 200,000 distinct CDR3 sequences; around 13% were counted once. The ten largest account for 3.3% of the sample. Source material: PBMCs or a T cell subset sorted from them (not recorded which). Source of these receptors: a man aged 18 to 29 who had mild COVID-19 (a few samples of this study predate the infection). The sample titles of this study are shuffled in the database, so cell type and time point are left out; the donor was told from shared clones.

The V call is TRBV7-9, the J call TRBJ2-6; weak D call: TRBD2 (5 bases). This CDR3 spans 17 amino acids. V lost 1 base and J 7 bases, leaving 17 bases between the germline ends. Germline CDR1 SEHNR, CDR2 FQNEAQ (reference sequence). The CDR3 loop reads CASSLGLRGLIANVLTF. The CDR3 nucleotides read TGTGCCAGCAGCTTAGGACTGCGCGGGTTGATAGCCAACGTCCTGACTTTC.

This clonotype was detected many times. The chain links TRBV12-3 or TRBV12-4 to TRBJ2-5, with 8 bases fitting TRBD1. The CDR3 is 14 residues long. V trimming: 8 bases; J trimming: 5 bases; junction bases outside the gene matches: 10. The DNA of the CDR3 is TGTGCCAGCGGACTGACAGGGGCAGGGGAGACCCAGTACTTC. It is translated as CASGLTGAGETQYF.

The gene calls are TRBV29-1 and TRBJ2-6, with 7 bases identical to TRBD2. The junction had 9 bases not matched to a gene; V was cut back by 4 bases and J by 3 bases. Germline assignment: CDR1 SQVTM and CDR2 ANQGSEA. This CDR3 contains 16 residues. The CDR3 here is CSVGPRGGGGANVLTF. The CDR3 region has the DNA TGCAGCGTTGGGCCCCGCGGGGGAGGTGGGGCCAACGTCCTGACTTTC.

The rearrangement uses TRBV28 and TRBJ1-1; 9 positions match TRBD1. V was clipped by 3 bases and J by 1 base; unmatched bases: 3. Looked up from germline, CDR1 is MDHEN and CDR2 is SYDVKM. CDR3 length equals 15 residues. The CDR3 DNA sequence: TGTGCCAGCAGTTTCTTGGACAGGGGGAACACTGAAGCTTTCTTT. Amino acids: CASSFLDRGNTEAFF. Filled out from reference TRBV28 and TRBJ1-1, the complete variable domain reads DVKVTQSSRYLVKRTGEKVFLECVQDMDHENMFWYRQDPGLGLRLIYFSYDVKMKEKGDIPEGYSVSREKKERFSLILESASTNQTSMYLCASSFLDRGNTEAFFGQGTRLTVV.

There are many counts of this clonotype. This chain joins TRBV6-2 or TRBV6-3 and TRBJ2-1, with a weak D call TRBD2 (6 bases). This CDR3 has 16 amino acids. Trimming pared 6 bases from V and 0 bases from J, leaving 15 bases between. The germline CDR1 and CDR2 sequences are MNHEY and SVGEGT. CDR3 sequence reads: CASSPWSGLSYNEQFF. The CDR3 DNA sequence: TGTGCCAGCAGCCCATGGAGCGGGCTCTCCTACAATGAGCAGTTCTTC.

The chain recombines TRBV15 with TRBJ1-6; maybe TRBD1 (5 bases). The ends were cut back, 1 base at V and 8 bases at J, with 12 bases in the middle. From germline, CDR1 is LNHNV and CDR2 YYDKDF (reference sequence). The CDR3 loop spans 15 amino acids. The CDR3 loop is CATSRALGGDSPLHF. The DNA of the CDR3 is TGTGCCACCAGCAGAGCCCTGGGGGGGGATTCACCCCTCCACTTT.

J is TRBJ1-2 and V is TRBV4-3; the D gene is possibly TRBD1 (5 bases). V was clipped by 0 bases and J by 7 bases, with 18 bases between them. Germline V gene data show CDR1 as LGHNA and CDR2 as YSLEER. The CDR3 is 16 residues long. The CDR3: CASSQEGGRSPIGYTF. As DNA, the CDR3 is TGCGCCAGCAGCCAAGAGGGGGGACGGAGCCCGATTGGCTACACCTTC.

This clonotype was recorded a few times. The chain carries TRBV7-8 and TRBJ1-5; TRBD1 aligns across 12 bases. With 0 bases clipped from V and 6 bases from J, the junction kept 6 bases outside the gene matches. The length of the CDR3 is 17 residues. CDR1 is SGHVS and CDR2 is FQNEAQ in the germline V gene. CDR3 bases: TGTGCCAGCAGCTTAGCGGGGGACAGGGGGCTTTTTCAGCCCCAGCATTTT. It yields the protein CASSLAGDRGLFQPQHF.

The DNA of the CDR3 is TGTGCCAGCAGCAGAGACAGGGTAGTAAACATTCAGTACTTC. It codes for CASSRDRVVNIQYF. This rearrangement joins TRBV7-2 to TRBJ2-4, with TRBD1 matching 7 bases. Germline loops: CDR1 SGHTA, CDR2 FQGNSA. CDR3 length: 14 residues. V was clipped by 5 bases and J by 6 bases; unmatched bases: 7.

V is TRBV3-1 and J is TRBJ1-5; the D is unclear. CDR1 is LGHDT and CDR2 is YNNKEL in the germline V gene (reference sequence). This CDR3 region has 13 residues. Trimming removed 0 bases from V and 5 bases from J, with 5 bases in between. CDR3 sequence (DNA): TGTGCCAGCAGCCAAGATAAGGATCAGCCCCAGCATTTT. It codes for CASSQDKDQPQHF.

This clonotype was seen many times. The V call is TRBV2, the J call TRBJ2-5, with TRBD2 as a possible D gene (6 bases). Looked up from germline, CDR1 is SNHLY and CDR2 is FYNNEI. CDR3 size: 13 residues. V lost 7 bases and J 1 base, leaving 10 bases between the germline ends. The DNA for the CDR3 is TGTGCCAGCACCCGGGGAGGCCAAGAGACCCAGTACTTC. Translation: CASTRGGQETQYF.

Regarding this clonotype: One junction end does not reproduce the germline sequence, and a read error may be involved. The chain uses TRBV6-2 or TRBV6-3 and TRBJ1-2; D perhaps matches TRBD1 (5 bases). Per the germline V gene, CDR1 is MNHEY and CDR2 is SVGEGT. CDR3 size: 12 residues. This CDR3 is CASSYPSIQQDF. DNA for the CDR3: TGTGCCAGCAGTTACCCCTCGATCCAACAGGACTTC.

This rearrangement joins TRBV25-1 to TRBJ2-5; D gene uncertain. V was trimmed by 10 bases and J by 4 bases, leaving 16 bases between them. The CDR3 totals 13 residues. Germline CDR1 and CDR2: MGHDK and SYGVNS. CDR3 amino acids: CATSLVFGETQYF. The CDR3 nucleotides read TGTGCCACCTCCCTAGTATTTGGAGAGACCCAGTACTTC.

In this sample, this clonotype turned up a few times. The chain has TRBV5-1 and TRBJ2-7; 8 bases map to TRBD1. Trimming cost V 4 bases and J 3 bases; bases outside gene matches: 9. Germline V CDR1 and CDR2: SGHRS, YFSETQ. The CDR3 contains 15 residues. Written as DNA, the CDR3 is TGCGCCAGCAGCACCGGGACAGGCAAGGGCTACGAGCAGTACTTC. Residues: CASSTGTGKGYEQYF.

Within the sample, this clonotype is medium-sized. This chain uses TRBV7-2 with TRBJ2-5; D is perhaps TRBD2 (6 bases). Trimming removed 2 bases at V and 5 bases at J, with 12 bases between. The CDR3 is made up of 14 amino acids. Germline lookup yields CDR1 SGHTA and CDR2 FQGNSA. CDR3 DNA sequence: TGTGCCAGCAGCTTAATGGTGGCGGGGGAGACCCAGTACTTC. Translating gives CASSLMVAGETQYF.

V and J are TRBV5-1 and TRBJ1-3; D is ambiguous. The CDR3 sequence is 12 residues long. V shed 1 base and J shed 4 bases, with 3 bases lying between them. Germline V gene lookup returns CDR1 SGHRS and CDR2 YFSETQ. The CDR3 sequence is CASSLLGNTIYF. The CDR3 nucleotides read TGCGCCAGCAGCTTGTTAGGAAACACCATATATTTT.

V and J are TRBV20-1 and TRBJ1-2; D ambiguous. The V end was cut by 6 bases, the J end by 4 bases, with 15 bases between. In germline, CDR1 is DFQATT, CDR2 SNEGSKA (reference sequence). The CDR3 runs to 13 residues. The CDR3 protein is CSALRTPGYGYTF. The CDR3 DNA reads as TGCAGTGCCCTTCGGACCCCTGGCTATGGCTACACCTTC.

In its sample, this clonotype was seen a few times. CDR3 loop: CASSLGQAHYGYTF. DNA for the CDR3: TGCGCCAGCAGCTTGGGTCAGGCCCACTATGGCTACACCTTC. The chain joins TRBV5-1 to TRBJ1-2; D is unclear. This CDR3 is 14 amino acids long. V was trimmed by 0 bases and J by 3 bases, leaving 9 bases between them. Germline V CDR1 and CDR2: SGHRS, YFSETQ.

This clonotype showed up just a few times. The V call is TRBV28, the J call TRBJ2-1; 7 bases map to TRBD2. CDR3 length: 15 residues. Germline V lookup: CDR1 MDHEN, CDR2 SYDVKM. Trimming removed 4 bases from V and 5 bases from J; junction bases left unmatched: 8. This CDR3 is CASSSPSGNNNEQFF. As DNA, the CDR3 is TGTGCCAGCAGTTCCCCTAGCGGCAACAACAATGAGCAGTTCTTC.

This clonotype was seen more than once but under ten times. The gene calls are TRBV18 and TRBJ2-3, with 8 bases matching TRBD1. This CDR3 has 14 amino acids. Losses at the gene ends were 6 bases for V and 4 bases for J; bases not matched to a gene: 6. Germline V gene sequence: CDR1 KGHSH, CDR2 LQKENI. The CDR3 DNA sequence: TGTGCCAGCTCGTCCGACAGGGGCCCAGATACGCAGTATTTT. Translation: CASSSDRGPDTQYF.

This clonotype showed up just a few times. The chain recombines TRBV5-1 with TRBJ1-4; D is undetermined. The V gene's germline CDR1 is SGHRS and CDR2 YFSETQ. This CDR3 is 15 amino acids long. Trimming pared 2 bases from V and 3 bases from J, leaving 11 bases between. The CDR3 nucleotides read TGCGCCAGCAGCTTTAGCGGCAAGCCTAATGAAAAACTGTTTTTT. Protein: CASSFSGKPNEKLFF.

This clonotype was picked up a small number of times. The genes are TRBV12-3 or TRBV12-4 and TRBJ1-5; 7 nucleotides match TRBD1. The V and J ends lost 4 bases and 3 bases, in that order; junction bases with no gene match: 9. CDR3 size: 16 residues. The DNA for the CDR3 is TGTGCCAGCAGTTCCGACAGGGTAACGATCAATCAGCCCCAGCATTTT. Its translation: CASSSDRVTINQPQHF.

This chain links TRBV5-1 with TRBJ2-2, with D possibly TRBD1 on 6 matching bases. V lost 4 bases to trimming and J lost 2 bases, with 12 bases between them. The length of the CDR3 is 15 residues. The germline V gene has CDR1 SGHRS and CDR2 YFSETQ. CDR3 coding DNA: TGCGCCAGCAGCCAGGGGCAGATAAACACCGGGGAGCTGTTTTTT. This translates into CASSQGQINTGELFF.

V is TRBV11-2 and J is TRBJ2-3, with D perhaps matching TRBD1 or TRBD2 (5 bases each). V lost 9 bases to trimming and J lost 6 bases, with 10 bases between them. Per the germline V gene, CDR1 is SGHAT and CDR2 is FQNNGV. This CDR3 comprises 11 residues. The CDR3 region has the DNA TGTGCCAGTGGGGGTTCCGATACGCAGTATTTT. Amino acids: CASGGSDTQYF.

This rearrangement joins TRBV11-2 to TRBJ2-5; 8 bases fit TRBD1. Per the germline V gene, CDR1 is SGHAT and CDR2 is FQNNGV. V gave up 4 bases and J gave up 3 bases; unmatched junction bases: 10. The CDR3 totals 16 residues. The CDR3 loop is CASSSRTGTGEETQYF. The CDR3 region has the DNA TGTGCCAGCAGCTCGAGGACAGGGACGGGGGAAGAGACCCAGTACTTC.

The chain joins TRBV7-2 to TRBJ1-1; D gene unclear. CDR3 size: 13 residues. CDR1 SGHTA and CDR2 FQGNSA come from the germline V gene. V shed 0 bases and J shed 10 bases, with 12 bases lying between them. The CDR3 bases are TGTGCCAGCAGCTTAGCCGAGAGGGTGGGAGCTTTCTTT. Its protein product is CASSLAERVGAFF. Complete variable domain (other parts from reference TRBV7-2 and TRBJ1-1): GAGVSQSPSNKVTEKGKDVELRCDPISGHTALYWYRQSLGQGLEFLIYFQGNSAPDKSGLPSDRFSAERTGGSVSTLTIQRTQQEDSAVYLCASSLAERVGAFFGQGTRLTVV.

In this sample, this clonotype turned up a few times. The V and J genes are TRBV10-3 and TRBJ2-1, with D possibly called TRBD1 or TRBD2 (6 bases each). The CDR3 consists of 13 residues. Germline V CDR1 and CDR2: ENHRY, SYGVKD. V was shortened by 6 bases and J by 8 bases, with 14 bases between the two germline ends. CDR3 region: CAIRIGGVDEQFF. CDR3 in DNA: TGTGCCATCAGGATCGGGGGCGTGGATGAGCAGTTCTTC.

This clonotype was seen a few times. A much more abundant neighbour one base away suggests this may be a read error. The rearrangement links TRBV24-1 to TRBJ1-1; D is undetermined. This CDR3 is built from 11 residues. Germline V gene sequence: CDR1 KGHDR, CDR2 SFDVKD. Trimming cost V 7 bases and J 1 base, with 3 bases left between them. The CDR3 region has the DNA TGTGCCACCAGGCGGAACACTGAAGCTTTCTTT. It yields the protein CATRRNTEAFF.

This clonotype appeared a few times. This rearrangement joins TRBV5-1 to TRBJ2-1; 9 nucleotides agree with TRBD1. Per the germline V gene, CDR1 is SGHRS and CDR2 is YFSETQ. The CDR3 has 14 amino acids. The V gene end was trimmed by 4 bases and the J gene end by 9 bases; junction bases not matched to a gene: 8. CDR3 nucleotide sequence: TGCGCCAGCAGCCCACAGGGGGCGCATGGTGAGCAGTTCTTC. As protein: CASSPQGAHGEQFF.